The 8 T cell receptor beta chains below all came from one sample that was sequenced in a study of blood T cell repertoires in COVID-19. Here immunoSEQ multiplex PCR was the method, and the copy in TCRdb shows in-frame clones only, minus some. The table lists fewer than 110,000 clones, more than 80% of them singletons. The sequencing input was peripheral blood. These TCRs come from a man in his forties with active or convalescent COVID-19.

V and J are TRBV6-1 and TRBJ2-1, with D perhaps matching TRBD1 (6 bases). Germline V gene lookup returns CDR1 MNHNS and CDR2 SASEGT. The CDR3 extends over 14 amino acids. Trimming pared 8 bases from V and 7 bases from J, leaving 18 bases between. This chain's CDR3 is CASLGGYALNEQFF. The CDR3 DNA follows: TGTGCCAGCCTAGGGGGTTATGCATTAAATGAGCAGTTCTTC.

The chain links TRBV7-9 to TRBJ2-1, with 8 bases identical to TRBD2. CDR3 size: 15 residues. V was clipped by 5 bases and J by 5 bases; unmatched bases: 8. The germline V gene encodes CDR1 SEHNR and CDR2 FQNEAQ (reference sequence). CDR3 sequence reads: CASSPPSGSHNEQFF. CDR3 DNA sequence: TGTGCCAGCAGCCCCCCAAGCGGGAGCCACAATGAGCAGTTCTTC.

The genes are TRBV5-6 and TRBJ2-1; 9 positions agree with TRBD2. V dropped 3 bases and J dropped 5; count of bases not matched to a gene: 6. Germline V gene lookup returns CDR1 SGHDT and CDR2 YYEEEE. There are 15 residues in the CDR3. The CDR3 nucleotides read TGTGCCAGCAGCTACGGGACTAGCAGAAACAATGAGCAGTTCTTC. Translation gives CASSYGTSRNNEQFF.

The V gene is TRBV9, the J gene TRBJ2-3; 7 positions match TRBD2. The CDR3 is made up of 16 amino acids. The junction had 6 bases not matched to a gene; V was cut back by 1 base and J by 1 base. Germline CDR1 and CDR2: SGDLS and YYNGEE. The CDR3 reads CASSVTSGMGTDTQYF. The CDR3 DNA follows: TGTGCCAGCAGCGTAACCAGCGGGATGGGCACAGATACGCAGTATTTT.

The table lists this clone with a count of one. This chain joins TRBV7-9 and TRBJ2-1; 10 nucleotides align to TRBD2. After removal of 3 bases from V and 1 base from J, the junction contained 9 bases not matched to a gene. Germline assignment: CDR1 SEHNR and CDR2 FQNEAQ (reference sequence). The length of the CDR3 is 18 residues. The CDR3 DNA follows: TGTGCCAGCAGCTTGGAAGCGGGAGGGTTCAGGTCCTACAATGAGCAGTTCTTC. This codes for CASSLEAGGFRSYNEQFF. The full variable domain, its missing parts supplied by reference TRBV7-9 and TRBJ2-1, is DTGVSQNPRHKITKRGQNVTFRCDPISEHNRLYWYRQTLGQGPEFLTYFQNEAQLEKSRLLSDRFSAERPKGSFSTLEIQRTEQGDSAMYLCASSLEAGGFRSYNEQFFGPGTRLTVL.

The V and J genes are TRBV14 and TRBJ1-4, with TRBD1 matching 7 bases. V shed 5 bases, J shed 4 bases, and the junction held 10 bases outside the gene matches. The CDR3 runs 16 residues. Germline V gene lookup returns CDR1 SGHDN and CDR2 FVKESK. The CDR3 region has the DNA TGTGCCAGCAGCAAAGGTCCGGGACAGCTTAATGAAAAACTGTTTTTT. Encoded protein: CASSKGPGQLNEKLFF. Based on the CDR3 plus reference TRBV14 and TRBJ1-4, the full variable domain is EAGVTQFPSHSVIEKGQTVTLRCDPISGHDNLYWYRRVMGKEIKFLLHFVKESKQDESGMPNNRFLAERTGGTYSTLKVQPAELEDSGVYFCASSKGPGQLNEKLFFGSGTQLSVL.

V and J are TRBV3-1 (or the pseudogene TRBV3-2) and TRBJ2-1; the D gene is possibly TRBD2 (5 bases). With 2 bases removed from V and 2 bases from J, the gap between germline ends came to 19 bases. CDR1 is LGHDT and CDR2 is YNNKEL in the germline V gene (reference sequence). This CDR3 spans 18 amino acids. CDR3 in DNA: TGTGCCAGCAGCCAAACTCCCACTAGAGCGCTCGCCTACAATGAGCAGTTCTTC. It translates to CASSQTPTRALAYNEQFF.

The chain joins TRBV7-4 to TRBJ1-3; D may be TRBD1 (6 bases). Trimming stripped 4 bases from V and 0 bases from J, with 19 bases between. The CDR3 spans 18 residues. Per the germline V gene, CDR1 is SGHVT and CDR2 is SQSDAQ. The CDR3 spells CASSSHRENSLSGNTIYF. The CDR3 DNA reads as TGTGCCAGCAGCTCACACAGGGAAAACTCCCTCTCTGGAAACACCATATATTTT.